This T cell receptor (beta chain) stems from a study of cytomegalovirus exposure and HLA in healthy donors. Findings of the study overall: Fewer N-insertions than the 666-donor mean were reportedly shown by an Asian-associated ancestry cluster in a later analysis. Most observed TCR sequences were rare, whereas some public TCRs were detected in many donors.

With regard to this clone: Antigen unknown.

Primers: 60 Vbeta forward and 13 Jbeta reverse. Profiled with immunoSEQ multiplex PCR; TCRdb holds only in-frame clones, not every one. The table includes some 150,000 clones, about four fifths detected once. The clonotype was recovered from a man aged 18 to 30 in good health and CMV-seropositive. The material sequenced was PBMCs.

This CDR3 reads CASSEEEGNTGELFF. Written as DNA, the CDR3 is TGTGCCAGCAGTGAAGAGGAGGGGAACACCGGGGAGCTGTTTTTT. V usage is TRBV6-1 and J usage is TRBJ2-2; TRBD2 is a possible D gene (6 bases). This CDR3 contains 15 residues. Germline values: CDR1 MNHNS, CDR2 SASEGT. Trimming removed 1 base from V and 1 base from J, with 7 bases in between.